The 13 T cell receptor beta chains in this list originate from one sample, sequenced in a study of regulatory T cells in long-lasting Graves disease. Time point of the sample: newly diagnosed GD, antithyroid drugs for less than 3 months. PBMC RNA was the source of the TCR library. Arm-PCR with iRepertoire HTBI primers amplified the CDR3 regions for these TCR beta libraries. From the multiplex PCR reads, TCRdb called clonotypes with MiXCR, one entry per CDR3 protein. The sample records about 530,000 distinct CDR3 sequences, 15% to 20% being singletons. The same specimen was also included in a second study, on T cells in Graves' hyperthyroidism and ophthalmopathy.

Sequenced material: peripheral blood mononuclear cells (PBMCs), taken at new diagnosis, from a patient treated with antithyroid drugs. These receptors came from a woman aged 40 to 65 with Graves disease.

CDR3 sequence: CASSYSPGNTEAFF. The CDR3 nucleotides read TGTGCCAGCAGTTACTCACCTGGGAACACTGAAGCTTTCTTT. The rearrangement uses TRBV6-2 or TRBV6-3 and TRBJ1-1; no clear D. V lost 0 bases, J lost 1 base, and 6 bases lay in between. This CDR3 contains 14 residues. Germline assignment: CDR1 MNHEY and CDR2 SVGEGT.

This clonotype was detected only a few times. J is TRBJ2-7 and V is TRBV5-1; D gene uncertain. Germline CDR1 and CDR2: SGHRS and YFSETQ. V gave up 4 bases and J gave up 0 bases, with 17 bases separating them. The CDR3 length is 16 residues. The CDR3 protein is CASSTDFQENSYEQYF. DNA for the CDR3: TGCGCCAGCAGCACGGATTTCCAGGAGAACTCCTACGAGCAGTACTTC.

This clonotype was recorded many times. The gene calls are TRBV6-1 and TRBJ2-7; 8 nucleotides match TRBD1. This CDR3 is built from 14 residues. Germline values: CDR1 MNHNS, CDR2 SASEGT. J lost 1 base, V lost 7 bases, and 6 bases had no gene match. CDR3 sequence (DNA): TGTGCCAGCACCCCCTACAGGGGGTCCTACGAGCAGTACTTC. This sequence encodes CASTPYRGSYEQYF.

This clonotype was seen a handful of times. J is TRBJ1-3 and V is TRBV15; D not certain. Deletions cut 1 base from V and 4 bases from J, with 14 bases between. CDR1 and CDR2 from the germline V gene are LNHNV and YYDKDF (reference sequence). CDR3 length: 16 residues. The CDR3 here is CATSRAPSVAGNTIYF. The CDR3 coding sequence is TGTGCCACCAGCAGAGCACCAAGTGTAGCGGGAAACACCATATATTTT.

Only a few counts were recorded for this clonotype. The V gene is TRBV27, the J gene TRBJ2-7; 7 bases are a match to TRBD1. The V and J ends lost 4 bases and 7 bases, in that order; junction bases with no gene match: 7. Germline assignment: CDR1 MNHEY and CDR2 SMNVEV (reference sequence). This CDR3 has 13 residues. The CDR3, as DNA: TGTGCCAGCAGTTGGACAGGCGAGGGTGAGCAGTACTTC. This gives the protein CASSWTGEGEQYF.

This clonotype was seen ten or more times. V usage is TRBV30 and J usage is TRBJ1-1; 11 nucleotides align to TRBD1. The V gene's germline CDR1 is GTSNPN and CDR2 SVGIG (reference sequence). The CDR3 is 16 residues long. V lost 5 bases to trimming and J lost 1 base; unmatched junction nucleotides: 9. CDR3 sequence: CAWHGQGAQGNTEAFF. As DNA, the CDR3 is TGTGCCTGGCACGGACAGGGGGCTCAGGGGAACACTGAAGCTTTCTTT.

The sample holds many counts of this clonotype. The chain links TRBV6-1 to TRBJ1-2, with a possible D match to TRBD1 (5 bases). CDR1 and CDR2 from the germline V gene are MNHNS and SASEGT. V lost 8 bases, J lost 2 bases, and 9 bases lay in between. This CDR3 is 12 amino acids long. Here the CDR3 reads CASLTGNYGYTF. CDR3 coding DNA: TGTGCCAGCCTTACAGGAAACTATGGCTACACCTTC.

This clonotype was detected a few times. The chain couples TRBV29-1 to TRBJ1-2; tentatively, D is TRBD1 (6 bases). The CDR3 contains 10 residues. The V end lost 8 bases, the J end lost 6 bases, and 10 bases lay between the germline ends. Per the germline V gene, CDR1 is SQVTM and CDR2 is ANQGSEA. CDR3 residues: CSSGEDGYTF. The CDR3 DNA is TGCAGCTCAGGGGAGGATGGCTACACCTTC.

The rearrangement uses TRBV19 and TRBJ2-7, with D unclear. The germline V and J ends were trimmed by 2 bases and 3 bases, with 14 bases remaining between them. In germline, CDR1 is LNHDA, CDR2 SQIVND (reference sequence). There are 15 residues in the CDR3. The CDR3 reads CASSIKYRQFYEQYF. The DNA for the CDR3 is TGTGCCAGTAGTATAAAATATCGGCAGTTCTACGAGCAGTACTTC.

This sequence joins TRBV24-1 and TRBJ2-4, with 12 bases aligning to TRBD1. Germline-derived CDR1 and CDR2 are KGHDR and SFDVKD. This CDR3 has 16 amino acids. J lost 7 bases, V lost 4 bases, and 7 bases had no gene match. CDR3 in amino acids: CATSEGTGGLLNIQYF. CDR3 bases: TGTGCCACCAGTGAGGGGACAGGGGGCCTGTTGAACATTCAGTACTTC.

The chain is built from TRBV7-9 and TRBJ1-4; D gene uncertain. The CDR3 is made up of 14 amino acids. CDR1 is SEHNR and CDR2 is FQNEAQ in the germline V gene (reference sequence). V lost 8 bases, J lost 3 bases, and 13 bases lay in between. This CDR3 reads CASSLVPSNEKLFF. The CDR3 DNA reads as TGTGCCAGCTCCCTGGTTCCCTCTAATGAAAAACTGTTTTTT.

There are a few counts of this clonotype. The gene calls are TRBV6-1 and TRBJ1-2; D is possibly TRBD1 (5 bases). The CDR3 is 14 residues long. V lost 7 bases and J 3 bases, leaving 15 bases between the germline ends. Germline CDR1 is MNHNS and CDR2 is SASEGT. Here the CDR3 DNA reads TGTGCCAGCAACGAAGGGGTATGGGACTATGGCTACACCTTC. Encoded protein: CASNEGVWDYGYTF.

This clonotype was recorded a few times. The chain employs TRBV12-5 and TRBJ2-5, with 9 positions matching TRBD1. CDR1 is LGHNT, CDR2 FRNRAP, per germline. V trimming: 1 base; J trimming: 5 bases; junction bases outside the gene matches: 11. This CDR3 has 17 residues. In DNA form, the CDR3 reads TGTGCTAGTGGTTTGGCACCGGGACAGGGACTTGAGGAGACCCAGTACTTC. It codes for CASGLAPGQGLEETQYF.